This record concerns one T cell receptor beta chain sequence. Germline values: CDR1 LNHDA, CDR2 SQIVND (reference sequence). The trim removed 5 bases at V and 15 bases at J, leaving 13 bases unmatched. CDR3 size: 14 residues. The sample originates from a study of cytomegalovirus exposure and HLA in healthy donors. The PCR ran on 60 Vbeta and 13 Jbeta primers. Assay: immunoSEQ multiplex PCR; the TCRdb copy retains only in-frame clones and omits some. The sample comprises 150,000 to 200,000 clones, approximately 85% of which are singletons, and approximately 8.5% rests with the top ten. The chain employs TRBV19 and TRBJ2-1; TRBD2 matches at 10 bases. The receptor was derived from a man aged 18 to 29 in good health and CMV-seropositive. The specimen was PBMCs. The CDR3 is CASSGLSSGGILFF. The CDR3 DNA follows: TGTGCCAGTAGTGGGTTGAGTAGCGGGGGGATTTTGTTCTTC.